Below, 16 T cell receptor beta chains from the same sample are listed, as sequenced in a study of shared clonotypes between healthy human individuals. Assay used: immunoSEQ multiplex PCR; TCRdb lists only in-frame clones, some missing. The sample consists of 470,000 or so clones, roughly 80% of them appearing once. The sequenced material came from PBMCs. The receptors here all came from a woman aged 40 to 50 in good health. Some clones in this sample may be carry-over from other donors' samples.

Turning to this clone: Given a far larger clone just one base away, this is likely a sequencing read error. Other DNA sequences in this sample translate to the same CDR3. V gene TRBV6-5 combines with J gene TRBJ2-1; D is unresolved. From germline, CDR1 is MNHEY and CDR2 SVGAGI. The CDR3 loop spans 14 amino acids. In DNA, the CDR3 is TGTGCCAGCACGAAGTTTGGGTCCTACAATGAACAGTTCTTC. The encoded protein is CASTKFGSYNEQFF.

This clone came up a few times. This rearrangement joins TRBV27 to TRBJ1-1; D remains ambiguous. Trimming took 8 bases from V and 1 from J, leaving 14 bases between them. Germline CDR1 and CDR2: MNHEY and SMNVEV (reference sequence). CDR3 length: 14 residues. CDR3 DNA sequence: TGTGCCAGCTCCTCGTGGGCGGGGAACACTGAAGCTTTCTTT. It yields the protein CASSSWAGNTEAFF.

About this clone: A much bigger clone sits one base away, suggesting this may be a read error. At the DNA level, this CDR3 is encoded by other sequences in the same sample as well. The chain is built from TRBV10-3 and TRBJ1-4, with TRBD1 as a possible D gene (5 bases). Trimming removed 10 bases at V and 11 bases at J, with 20 bases between. Germline V gene lookup returns CDR1 ENHRY and CDR2 SYGVKD. The CDR3 totals 13 residues. The CDR3 coding sequence is TGTGCCAGCAGACGGGACCCGAAGGAGAAACTGTTTTTT. Translating gives CASRRDPKEKLFF.

V gene TRBV5-4 combines with J gene TRBJ2-7; D is unresolved. Germline CDR1 reads SGHNT; CDR2 reads YYREEE (reference sequence). The CDR3 has 16 amino acids. The germline V and J ends were trimmed by 0 bases and 3 bases, with 16 bases remaining between them. The CDR3 DNA is TGTGCCAGCAGCTTGGGGGCCAGTCTCTCCATCTACGAGCAGTACTTC. As protein: CASSLGASLSIYEQYF.

The chain joins TRBV11-2 to TRBJ1-1; 7 bases match TRBD1. The junction had 16 bases not matched to a gene; V was cut back by 5 bases and J by 1 base. The germline CDR1 and CDR2 sequences are SGHAT and FQNNGV. The length of the CDR3 is 18 residues. The CDR3 loop is CASSQTVARQGKNTEAFF. The CDR3 coding sequence is TGTGCCAGCAGCCAGACGGTCGCCCGACAGGGAAAGAACACTGAAGCTTTCTTT.

The chain uses TRBV4-1 and TRBJ1-2; D uncertain. The germline V gene has CDR1 MGHRA and CDR2 YSYEKL. V lost 4 bases and J lost 6, with 12 bases in between. This CDR3 comprises 13 residues. CDR3 sequence reads: CASSRRLGHGYTF. CDR3 nucleotides: TGCGCCAGCAGCCGACGGCTCGGGCATGGCTACACCTTC.

This clone was detected only a few times. The chain links TRBV28 to TRBJ2-7, with D perhaps being TRBD1 or TRBD2 (5 bases each). The CDR3 loop spans 12 amino acids. CDR1 is MDHEN and CDR2 is SYDVKM in the germline V gene. V lost 5 bases, J lost 4 bases, and 9 bases lay in between. In nucleotides, the CDR3 is TGTGCCAGCAGTCCCTGGGGGTACGAGCAGTACTTC. As protein: CASSPWGYEQYF.

A note on this clone: Different DNA sequences within this sample yield the same CDR3. The chain couples TRBV5-1 to TRBJ2-7; 10 positions match TRBD2. CDR3 length: 14 residues. Trimming took 4 bases from V and 0 from J; bases not matched to a gene: 1. CDR1 and CDR2 from the germline V gene are SGHRS and YFSETQ. CDR3 in DNA: TGCGCCAGCAGCAGGACTAGCGGCTCCTACGAGCAGTACTTC. Encoded protein: CASSRTSGSYEQYF. The full variable domain, in which reference TRBV5-1 and TRBJ2-7 provide the parts outside the CDR3, is KAGVTQTPRYLIKTRGQQVTLSCSPISGHRSVSWYQQTPGQGLQFLFEYFSETQRNKGNFPGRFSGRQFSNSRSEMNVSTLELGDSALYLCASSRTSGSYEQYFGPGTRLTVT.

The rearrangement joins TRBV6-1 to TRBJ1-1; D call uncertain. There are 13 residues in the CDR3. CDR1 and CDR2 (germline): MNHNS, SASEGT. Trimming pared 2 bases from V and 0 bases from J, leaving 4 bases between. Written as DNA, the CDR3 is TGTGCCAGCAGTGAATTTATGAACACTGAAGCTTTCTTT. This encodes CASSEFMNTEAFF.

Notes on this clone: The sample carries other DNA sequences with the same CDR3. The chain uses TRBV11-3 and TRBJ2-3; tentatively, D is TRBD2 (5 bases). This CDR3 region has 13 residues. V was clipped by 1 base and J by 3 bases, with 5 bases between them. Germline CDR1 and CDR2: SGHNT and YENEEA. The CDR3 DNA follows: TGTGCCAGCAGCTTAGGCGGGACAGATACGCAGTATTTT. Amino acids: CASSLGGTDTQYF.

The chain links TRBV7-9 to TRBJ1-1; 8 nucleotides agree with TRBD1. J lost 0 bases, V lost 5 bases, and 8 bases had no gene match. CDR1 is SEHNR and CDR2 is FQNEAQ in the germline V gene (reference sequence). The CDR3 consists of 16 residues. This CDR3 is CASSPRQGRLNTEAFF. Here the CDR3 DNA reads TGTGCCAGCAGCCCAAGACAGGGGCGATTGAACACTGAAGCTTTCTTT.

This sequence joins TRBV10-2 and TRBJ2-1; D is unclear. CDR3 size: 13 residues. V was trimmed by 3 bases and J by 3 bases, leaving 6 bases between them. The germline V gene encodes CDR1 WSHSY and CDR2 SAAADI. The chain's CDR3 is CASSDRYYNEQFF. In nucleotides, the CDR3 is TGCGCCAGCAGTGATAGATACTACAATGAGCAGTTCTTC.

As concerns this clone: The CDR3 does not close with the conserved phenylalanine or tryptophan, likely indicating a read error. The V and J genes are TRBV28 and TRBJ1-1; 8 bases match TRBD1. The CDR3 covers 15 residues. Germline CDR1 reads MDHEN; CDR2 reads SYDVKM. The CDR3 is CASSFRTGLNTEAFS. In DNA, the CDR3 is TGTGCCAGCAGTTTCAGGACAGGGTTGAACACTGAGGCTTTCTCT.

The genes are TRBV6-5 and TRBJ2-4, with D possibly matching TRBD2 (6 bases). CDR1 MNHEY and CDR2 SVGAGI come from the germline V gene. Trimming left V 5 bases short and J 13 bases short, with 12 bases between. This CDR3 is 11 amino acids long. The CDR3 DNA reads as TGTGCCAGCAGTGCCGGGACTTCCCAGTACTTC. Encoded protein: CASSAGTSQYF.

Here the CDR3 DNA reads TGTGCCAGCAGCTCCATCCATTCGAACACCGGGGAGCTGTTTTTT. Its protein product is CASSSIHSNTGELFF. The genes are TRBV7-9 and TRBJ2-2, with D hard to call. There are 15 residues in the CDR3. V lost 4 bases and J 0 bases, leaving 9 bases between the germline ends. Germline V gene sequence: CDR1 SEHNR, CDR2 FQNEAQ (reference sequence).

The chain combines TRBV5-1 with TRBJ1-4, with a weak D call TRBD1 (6 bases). Trimming stripped 0 bases from V and 6 bases from J, with 12 bases between. This CDR3 region has 15 residues. The germline V gene encodes CDR1 SGHRS and CDR2 YFSETQ. The CDR3 loop reads CASSLDGGADEKLFF. In nucleotides, the CDR3 is TGCGCCAGCAGCTTGGATGGGGGGGCTGATGAAAAACTGTTTTTT.